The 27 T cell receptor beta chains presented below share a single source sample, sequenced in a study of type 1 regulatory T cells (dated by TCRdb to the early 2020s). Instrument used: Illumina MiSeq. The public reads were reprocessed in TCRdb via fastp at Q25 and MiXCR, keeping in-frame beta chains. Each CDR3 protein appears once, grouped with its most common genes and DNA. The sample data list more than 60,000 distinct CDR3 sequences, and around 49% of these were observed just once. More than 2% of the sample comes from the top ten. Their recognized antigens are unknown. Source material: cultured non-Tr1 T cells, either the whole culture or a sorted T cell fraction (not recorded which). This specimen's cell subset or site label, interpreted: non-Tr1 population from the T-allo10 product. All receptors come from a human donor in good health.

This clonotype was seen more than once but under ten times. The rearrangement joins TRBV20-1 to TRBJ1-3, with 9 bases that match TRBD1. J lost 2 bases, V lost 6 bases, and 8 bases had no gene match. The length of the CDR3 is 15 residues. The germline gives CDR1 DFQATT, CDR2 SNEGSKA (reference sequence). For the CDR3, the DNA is TGCAGTGCCGCACAGGGGGCGGGAGCTGGAAACACCATATATTTT. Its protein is CSAAQGAGAGNTIYF.

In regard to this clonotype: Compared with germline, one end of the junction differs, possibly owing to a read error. CDR3 region: CASSETGEIYGHTF. CDR3 DNA: TGCGCCAGCAGCGAAACTGGGGAGATCTATGGCCACACCTTC. The J gene is TRBJ1-2, the V gene TRBV5-1, with D unclear. Germline V gene sequence: CDR1 SGHRS, CDR2 YFSETQ. There are 14 residues in the CDR3.

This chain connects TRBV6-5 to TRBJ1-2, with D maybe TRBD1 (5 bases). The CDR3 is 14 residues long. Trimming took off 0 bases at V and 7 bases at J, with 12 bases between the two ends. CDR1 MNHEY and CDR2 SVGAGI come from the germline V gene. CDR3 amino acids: CASSYSGRDGGYTF. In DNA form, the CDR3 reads TGTGCCAGCAGTTACTCCGGCAGGGACGGTGGCTACACCTTC.

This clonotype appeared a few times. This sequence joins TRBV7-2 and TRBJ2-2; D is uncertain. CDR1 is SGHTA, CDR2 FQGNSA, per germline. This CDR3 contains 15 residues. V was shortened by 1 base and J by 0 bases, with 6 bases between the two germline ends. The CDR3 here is CASSLGLANTGELFF. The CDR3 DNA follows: TGTGCCAGCAGCTTAGGACTCGCGAACACCGGGGAGCTGTTTTTT. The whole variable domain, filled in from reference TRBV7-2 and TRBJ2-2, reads GAGVSQSPSNKVTEKGKDVELRCDPISGHTALYWYRQSLGQGLEFLIYFQGNSAPDKSGLPSDRFSAERTGGSVSTLTIQRTQQEDSAVYLCASSLGLANTGELFFGEGSRLTVL.

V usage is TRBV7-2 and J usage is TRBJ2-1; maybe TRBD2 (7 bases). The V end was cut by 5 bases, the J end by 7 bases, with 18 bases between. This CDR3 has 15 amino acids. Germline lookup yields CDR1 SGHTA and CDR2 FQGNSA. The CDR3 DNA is TGTGCCAGCAGCCAAAGGGGGGGGCGGAAAAATGAGCAGTTCTTC. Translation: CASSQRGGRKNEQFF.

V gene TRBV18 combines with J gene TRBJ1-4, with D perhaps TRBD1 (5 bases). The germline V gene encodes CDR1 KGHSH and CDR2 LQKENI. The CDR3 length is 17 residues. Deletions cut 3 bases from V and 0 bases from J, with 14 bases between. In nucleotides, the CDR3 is TGTGCCAGCTCACCCCTTGCCGGGACTACAACTAATGAAAAACTGTTTTTT. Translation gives CASSPLAGTTTNEKLFF.

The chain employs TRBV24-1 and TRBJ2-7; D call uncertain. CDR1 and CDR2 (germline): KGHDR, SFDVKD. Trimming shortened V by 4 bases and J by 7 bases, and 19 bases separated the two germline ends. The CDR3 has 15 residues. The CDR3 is CATSEGDGGREEQYF. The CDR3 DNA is TGTGCCACCAGTGAAGGTGATGGTGGCCGAGAGGAGCAGTACTTC.

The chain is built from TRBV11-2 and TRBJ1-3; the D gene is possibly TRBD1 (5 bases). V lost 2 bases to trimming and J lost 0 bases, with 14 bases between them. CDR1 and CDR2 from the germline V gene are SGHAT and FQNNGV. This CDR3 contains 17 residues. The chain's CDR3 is CASSLTSTGRSGNTIYF. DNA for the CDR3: TGTGCCAGCAGCTTAACAAGTACAGGCCGCTCTGGAAACACCATATATTTT.

As DNA, the CDR3 is TGTGCCAGCAGTTATTTGGTGGGTACGCCTGCTGGGGCCAACGTCCTGACTTTC. It translates to CASSYLVGTPAGANVLTF. The gene calls are TRBV6-2 or TRBV6-3 and TRBJ2-6; D is ambiguous. Trimming removed 3 bases from V and 2 bases from J, with 17 bases in between. Germline assignment: CDR1 MNHEY and CDR2 SVGEGT. The CDR3 is made up of 18 amino acids.

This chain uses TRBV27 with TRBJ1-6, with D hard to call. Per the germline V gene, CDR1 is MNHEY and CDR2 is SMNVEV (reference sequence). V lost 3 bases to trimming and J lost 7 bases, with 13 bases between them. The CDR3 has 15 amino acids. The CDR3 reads CASSFAGSLNSPLHF. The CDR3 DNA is TGTGCCAGCAGTTTCGCAGGATCCTTAAATTCACCCCTCCACTTT.

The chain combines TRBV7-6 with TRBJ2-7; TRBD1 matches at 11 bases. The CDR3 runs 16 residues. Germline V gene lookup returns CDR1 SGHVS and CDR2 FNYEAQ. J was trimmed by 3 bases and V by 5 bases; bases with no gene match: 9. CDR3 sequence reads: CASSRGPGTGGYEQYF. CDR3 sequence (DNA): TGTGCCAGCAGCCGAGGACCCGGGACAGGGGGCTACGAGCAGTACTTC.

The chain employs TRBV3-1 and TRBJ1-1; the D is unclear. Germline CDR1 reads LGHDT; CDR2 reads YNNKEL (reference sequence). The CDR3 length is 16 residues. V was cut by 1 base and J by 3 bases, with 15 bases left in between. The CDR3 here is CASSQVSEGQDTEAFF. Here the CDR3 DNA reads TGTGCCAGCAGCCAAGTCTCTGAGGGCCAAGACACTGAAGCTTTCTTT.

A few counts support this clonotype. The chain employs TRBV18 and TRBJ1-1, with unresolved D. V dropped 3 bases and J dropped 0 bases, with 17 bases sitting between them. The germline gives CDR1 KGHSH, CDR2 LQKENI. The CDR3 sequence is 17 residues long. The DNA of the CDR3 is TGTGCCAGCTCACCGTTACCTCTGGCACGGATGAACACTGAAGCTTTCTTT. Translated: CASSPLPLARMNTEAFF. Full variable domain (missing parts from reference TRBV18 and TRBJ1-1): NAGVMQNPRHLVRRRGQEARLRCSPMKGHSHVYWYRQLPEEGLKFMVYLQKENIIDESGMPKERFSAEFPKEGPSILRIQQVVRGDSAAYFCASSPLPLARMNTEAFFGQGTRLTVV.

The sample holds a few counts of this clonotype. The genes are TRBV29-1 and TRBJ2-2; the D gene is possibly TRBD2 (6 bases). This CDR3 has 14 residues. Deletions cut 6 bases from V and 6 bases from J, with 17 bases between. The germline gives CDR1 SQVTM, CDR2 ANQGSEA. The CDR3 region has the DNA TGCAGCGTGCTTGGCGGCGGGGCGGCCGGGGAGCTGTTTTTT. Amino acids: CSVLGGGAAGELFF.

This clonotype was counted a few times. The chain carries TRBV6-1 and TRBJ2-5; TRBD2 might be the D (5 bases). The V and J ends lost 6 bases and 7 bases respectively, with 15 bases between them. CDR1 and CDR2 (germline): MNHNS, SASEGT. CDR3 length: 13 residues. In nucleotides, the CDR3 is TGTGCCAGCAGGGGAGAGGCCCTCGGGACCCAGTACTTC. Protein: CASRGEALGTQYF.

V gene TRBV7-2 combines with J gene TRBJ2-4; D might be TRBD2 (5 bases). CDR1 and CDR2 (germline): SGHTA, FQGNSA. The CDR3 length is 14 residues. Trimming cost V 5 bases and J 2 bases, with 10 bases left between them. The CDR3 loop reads CASSGTGTKNIQYF. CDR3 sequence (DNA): TGTGCCAGCAGCGGAACCGGGACCAAAAACATTCAGTACTTC.

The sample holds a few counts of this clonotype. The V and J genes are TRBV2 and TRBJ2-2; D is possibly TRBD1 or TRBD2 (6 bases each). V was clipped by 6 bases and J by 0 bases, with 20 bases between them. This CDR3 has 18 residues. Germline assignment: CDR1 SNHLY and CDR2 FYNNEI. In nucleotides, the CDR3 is TGTGCCAGCAGCCTGTGGAGGATGGGGGGCGCGAACACCGGGGAGCTGTTTTTT. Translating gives CASSLWRMGGANTGELFF. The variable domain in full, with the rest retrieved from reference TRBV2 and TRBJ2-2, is EPEVTQTPSHQVTQMGQEVILRCVPISNHLYFYWYRQILGQKVEFLVSFYNNEISEKSEIFDDQFSVERPDGSNFTLKIRSTKLEDSAMYFCASSLWRMGGANTGELFFGEGSRLTVL.

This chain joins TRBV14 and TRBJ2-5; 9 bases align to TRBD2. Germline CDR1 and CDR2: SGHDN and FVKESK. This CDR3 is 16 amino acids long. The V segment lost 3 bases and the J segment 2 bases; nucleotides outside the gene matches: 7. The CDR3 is CASSQILAGLQETQYF. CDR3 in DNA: TGTGCCAGCAGCCAGATACTAGCGGGTCTACAAGAGACCCAGTACTTC.

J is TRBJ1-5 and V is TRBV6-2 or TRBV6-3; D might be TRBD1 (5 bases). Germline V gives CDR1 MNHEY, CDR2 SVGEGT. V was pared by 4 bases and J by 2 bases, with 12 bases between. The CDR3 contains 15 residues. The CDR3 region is CASSSQVSRNQPQHF. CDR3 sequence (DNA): TGTGCCAGCAGTTCACAGGTCAGTCGCAATCAGCCCCAGCATTTT.

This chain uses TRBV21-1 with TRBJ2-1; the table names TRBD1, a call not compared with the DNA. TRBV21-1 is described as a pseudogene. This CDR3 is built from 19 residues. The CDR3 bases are TGTGCCAGCAGCAAGGGTGACAGGGGTTCGAGGGTCCCCTACAATGAGCAGTTCTTC. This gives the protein CASSKGDRGSRVPYNEQFF.

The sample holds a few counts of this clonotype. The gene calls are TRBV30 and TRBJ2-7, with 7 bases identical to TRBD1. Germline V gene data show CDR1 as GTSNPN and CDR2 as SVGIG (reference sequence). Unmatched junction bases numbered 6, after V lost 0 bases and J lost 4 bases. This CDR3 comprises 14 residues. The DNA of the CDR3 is TGTGCCTGGAGTGTACGGACAGGCAGTTACGAGCAGTACTTC. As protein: CAWSVRTGSYEQYF.

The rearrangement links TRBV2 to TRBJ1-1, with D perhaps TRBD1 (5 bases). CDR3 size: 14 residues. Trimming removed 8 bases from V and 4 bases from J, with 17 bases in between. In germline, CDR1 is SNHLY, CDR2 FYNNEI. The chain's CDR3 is CASQGPQAGTEAFF. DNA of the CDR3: TGTGCCAGCCAGGGACCCCAGGCAGGCACTGAAGCTTTCTTT.

The CDR3 region has the DNA TGTGCCAGCAGTGAAAACTTCTCCTACGAGCAGTACTTC. Translating it yields CASSENFSYEQYF. The V gene is TRBV2, the J gene TRBJ2-7; D remains ambiguous. CDR1 SNHLY and CDR2 FYNNEI come from the germline V gene. The CDR3 totals 13 residues. Trimming removed 2 bases from V and 0 bases from J, with 5 bases in between.

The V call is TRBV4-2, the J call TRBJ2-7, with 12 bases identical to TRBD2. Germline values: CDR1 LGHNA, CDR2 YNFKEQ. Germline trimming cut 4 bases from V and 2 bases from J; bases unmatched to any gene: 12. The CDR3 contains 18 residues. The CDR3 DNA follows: TGTGCCAGCAGCCGAAACCTCGGGACTAGCGGGTCGACCTACGAGCAGTACTTC. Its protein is CASSRNLGTSGSTYEQYF.

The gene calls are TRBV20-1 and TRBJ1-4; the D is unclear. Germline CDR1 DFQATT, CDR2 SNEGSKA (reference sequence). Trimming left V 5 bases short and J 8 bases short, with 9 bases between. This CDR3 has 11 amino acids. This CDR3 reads CSAVYKEKLFF. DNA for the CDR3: TGCAGTGCTGTTTATAAGGAAAAACTGTTTTTT.

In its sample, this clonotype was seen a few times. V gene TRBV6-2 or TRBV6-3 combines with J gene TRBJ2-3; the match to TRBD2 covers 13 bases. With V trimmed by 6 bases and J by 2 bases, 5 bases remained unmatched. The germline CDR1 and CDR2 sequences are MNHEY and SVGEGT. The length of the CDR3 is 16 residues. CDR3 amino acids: CASRGLAGALTDTQYF. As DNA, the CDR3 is TGTGCCAGCAGAGGACTAGCGGGGGCCCTCACAGATACGCAGTATTTT.

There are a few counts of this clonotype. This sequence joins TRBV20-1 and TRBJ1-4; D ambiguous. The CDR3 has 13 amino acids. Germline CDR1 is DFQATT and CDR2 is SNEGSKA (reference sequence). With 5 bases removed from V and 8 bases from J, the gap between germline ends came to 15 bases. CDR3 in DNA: TGCAGTGCTTATCTAGGTTGGCAGGAAAAACTGTTTTTT. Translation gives CSAYLGWQEKLFF.